Below, 20 T cell receptor beta chains from the same sample are listed, as sequenced in a study of response to subunit inactivated influenza vaccine. TCRdb re-called the RT-PCR reads through MiXCR, storing one row per CDR3 protein. This sample has a few hundred thousand distinct CDR3 sequences; just over 20% occur once, and the top ten carry around 9.6%. Source: PBMCs from blood, taken 21 months after vaccination. These receptor sequences come from a man in his fifties or sixties who received an inactivated influenza vaccine.

The J gene is TRBJ2-3, the V gene TRBV5-1; 10 bases are a match to TRBD2. This CDR3 has 16 amino acids. V was pared by 1 base and J by 5 bases, with 7 bases of the junction left unmatched. CDR1 and CDR2 (germline): SGHRS, YFSETQ. This chain's CDR3 is CASSLSPSGSGDTQYF. The CDR3 nucleotides read TGCGCCAGCAGCTTGTCTCCTAGCGGGAGTGGAGATACGCAGTATTTT.

In its sample, this clonotype was seen many times. The rearrangement links TRBV28 to TRBJ2-3; tentatively, D is TRBD2 (7 bases). Germline V gene data show CDR1 as MDHEN and CDR2 as SYDVKM. V shed 5 bases and J shed 8 bases, with 17 bases lying between them. This CDR3 is built from 14 residues. CDR3 residues: CASSQGGAQATQYF. In DNA form, the CDR3 reads TGTGCCAGCAGTCAAGGGGGGGCGCAGGCTACGCAGTATTTT.

This CDR3 reads CASSQAAGNTGELFF. DNA for the CDR3: TGCGCCAGCAGCCAAGCGGCGGGGAACACCGGGGAGCTGTTTTTT. This chain links TRBV4-3 with TRBJ2-2; a possible D gene is TRBD2 (5 bases). Germline-derived CDR1 and CDR2 are LGHNA and YSLEER. Deletions cut 1 base from V and 1 base from J, with 7 bases between. The CDR3 runs 15 residues.

The CDR3 nucleotides are TGTGCCAGCAATCGGGACAGCTACCAAGAGACCCAGTACTTC. This encodes CASNRDSYQETQYF. The chain recombines TRBV2 with TRBJ2-5, with TRBD1 matching 7 bases. This CDR3 spans 14 amino acids. V trimming: 7 bases; J trimming: 0 bases; junction bases outside the gene matches: 5. CDR1 and CDR2 from the germline V gene are SNHLY and FYNNEI.

The chain couples TRBV11-2 to TRBJ1-5; 7 bases match TRBD1. J gave up 9 bases and V 0 bases, and 5 bases lay outside the gene matches. The germline V gene encodes CDR1 SGHAT and CDR2 FQNNGV. This CDR3 is built from 14 residues. DNA for the CDR3: TGTGCCAGCAGCTTAGATCCCGCAGGGGGGCCCCAGCATTTT. This translates into CASSLDPAGGPQHF.

The chain is built from TRBV4-1 and TRBJ1-2; 12 bases agree with TRBD1. CDR3 size: 18 residues. The V gene end was trimmed by 3 bases and the J gene end by 8 bases; junction bases not matched to a gene: 16. The germline gives CDR1 MGHRA, CDR2 YSYEKL. The CDR3 DNA reads as TGCGCCAGCAGCCAGCAAGTACAGACGGGACAGGGGGCGCAGGGCTACACCTTC. Protein: CASSQQVQTGQGAQGYTF.

This clonotype was found a few times. The J gene is TRBJ2-1, the V gene TRBV28; 9 nucleotides agree with TRBD2. CDR1 MDHEN and CDR2 SYDVKM come from the germline V gene. There are 18 residues in the CDR3. V lost 3 bases and J lost 6; bases outside the gene matches: 15. The CDR3 DNA follows: TGTGCCAGCAGTTTCTTGGAACTAGCGGGTAGTTTATTCAATGAGCAGTTCTTC. As protein: CASSFLELAGSLFNEQFF.

This clonotype was detected only a few times. The chain uses TRBV12-3 or TRBV12-4 and TRBJ1-5, with D unresolved. V lost 2 bases and J lost 5, with 7 bases in between. This CDR3 spans 13 amino acids. The CDR3 DNA follows: TGTGCCAGCAGTTTACGACTGTATCAGCCCCAGCATTTT. Protein: CASSLRLYQPQHF.

In its sample, this clonotype was seen many times. The J gene is TRBJ1-1, the V gene TRBV29-1; D is undetermined. The CDR3 loop spans 12 amino acids. Trimming took off 8 bases at V and 4 bases at J, with 14 bases between the two ends. CDR1 is SQVTM and CDR2 is ANQGSEA in the germline V gene. CDR3 protein: CSSGTLGTEAFF. The CDR3 nucleotides read TGCAGCAGCGGAACCTTGGGCACTGAAGCTTTCTTT.

In its sample, this clonotype was seen many times. The chain carries TRBV9 and TRBJ1-5; D gene ambiguous. V dropped 0 bases and J dropped 2 bases, with 21 bases sitting between them. The CDR3 contains 19 residues. CDR1 is SGDLS, CDR2 YYNGEE, per germline. This CDR3 is CASSVGGRELPMGNQPQHF. The CDR3 DNA sequence: TGTGCCAGCAGCGTAGGAGGGAGGGAGCTACCTATGGGCAATCAGCCCCAGCATTTT.

This clonotype has a handful of counts. The chain uses TRBV6-7 and TRBJ2-5; 8 nucleotides agree with TRBD1. TRBV6-7 is an open reading frame whose function is uncertain. The CDR3 has 14 amino acids. The V gene end was trimmed by 7 bases and the J gene end by 12 bases; junction bases not matched to a gene: 16. The CDR3 coding sequence is TGTGCCAGCAAAAAACCGGGACAGGACCCGTTTGAGTACTTC. Protein: CASKKPGQDPFEYF.

This clonotype was picked up many times. The chain couples TRBV7-6 to TRBJ1-1; no clear D. V was cut by 5 bases and J by 6 bases, with 13 bases left in between. Germline lookup yields CDR1 SGHVS and CDR2 FNYEAQ. The CDR3 length is 13 residues. CDR3 amino acids: CASSPGPWSEAFF. CDR3 DNA sequence: TGTGCCAGCAGCCCGGGTCCTTGGTCTGAAGCTTTCTTT.

This clonotype was observed a few times. The V call is TRBV14, the J call TRBJ2-5, with D maybe TRBD2 (6 bases). CDR1 is SGHDN and CDR2 is FVKESK in the germline V gene. V lost 4 bases and J 5 bases, leaving 26 bases between the germline ends. This CDR3 contains 18 residues. This CDR3 reads CASSPRLVAVGMVETQYF. The DNA for the CDR3 is TGTGCCAGCAGCCCTCGGCTAGTAGCGGTTGGGATGGTGGAGACCCAGTACTTC.

The chain recombines TRBV5-6 with TRBJ2-5; D is ambiguous. The CDR3 consists of 12 residues. CDR1 is SGHDT and CDR2 is YYEEEE in the germline V gene. The V end was cut by 4 bases, the J end by 6 bases, with 10 bases between. Here the CDR3 reads CASSPFQKTQYF. CDR3 DNA sequence: TGTGCCAGCAGCCCCTTTCAAAAGACCCAGTACTTC.

V and J are TRBV5-1 and TRBJ2-1; D tentatively reads TRBD1 or TRBD2 (5 bases each). Trimming took 0 bases from V and 13 from J, leaving 17 bases between them. The germline gives CDR1 SGHRS, CDR2 YFSETQ. This CDR3 spans 14 amino acids. The CDR3 DNA reads TGCGCCAGCAGCTTGGCCGGTGGGACGGGTCTACAGTTCTTC. Residues: CASSLAGGTGLQFF.

The V call is TRBV2, the J call TRBJ1-4, with 9 bases fitting TRBD1. The CDR3 consists of 14 residues. Germline assignment: CDR1 SNHLY and CDR2 FYNNEI. V was clipped by 7 bases and J by 4 bases; unmatched bases: 4. The CDR3 spells CASKEGQGNEKLFF. CDR3 nucleotide sequence: TGTGCCAGCAAAGAGGGACAGGGTAATGAAAAACTGTTTTTT.

This clonotype was observed a few times. V and J are TRBV9 and TRBJ2-7, with TRBD1 identical over 9 bases. The CDR3 is made up of 17 amino acids. Looked up from germline, CDR1 is SGDLS and CDR2 is YYNGEE. J was trimmed by 2 bases and V by 4 bases; bases with no gene match: 13. In nucleotides, the CDR3 is TGTGCCAGCAGCCCTCAGGGACAGGGACTGGGGGCCTACGAGCAGTACTTC. This encodes CASSPQGQGLGAYEQYF.

The rearrangement links TRBV24-1 to TRBJ2-7, with D unresolved. This CDR3 comprises 13 residues. V was clipped by 9 bases and J by 0 bases, with 11 bases between them. Germline CDR1 and CDR2: KGHDR and SFDVKD. Written as DNA, the CDR3 is TGTGCCACCGCCCGGACCGGCTCCTACGAGCAGTACTTC. Translation gives CATARTGSYEQYF.

This clonotype has more than one count but fewer than ten. This chain links TRBV4-1 with TRBJ1-6, with 9 bases lining up with TRBD1. This CDR3 has 17 amino acids. V shed 1 base, J shed 4 bases, and the junction held 5 bases outside the gene matches. CDR1 is MGHRA and CDR2 is YSYEKL in the germline V gene. CDR3 sequence (DNA): TGCGCCAGCAGCCAAGGATCCGGGACAGGGTATAATTCACCCCTCCACTTT. Amino acid sequence: CASSQGSGTGYNSPLHF.

This clonotype turned up a few times. Here the CDR3 reads CSAYPQGPNYGYTF. The CDR3 coding sequence is TGCAGTGCCTATCCCCAGGGGCCTAACTATGGCTACACCTTC. The rearrangement uses TRBV20-1 and TRBJ1-2; D perhaps matches TRBD1 (6 bases). V was cut by 6 bases and J by 0 bases, with 14 bases left in between. Germline V gene lookup returns CDR1 DFQATT and CDR2 SNEGSKA (reference sequence). The CDR3 sequence is 14 residues long.